The TCR beta chain under discussion was sequenced for a study of T cells after yellow fever vaccination. Study-level information: Preparing low-cell-number fractions relied on SMART-Seq v4 Ultra Low Input. General observations from the study: In FACS-sorted repertoires, abundant clonotypes from the bulk population could appear as contaminants. Post-booster repertoires contained most primary-vaccination clones again (about 95% CD4, around 88% CD8).

The germline V gene encodes CDR1 GTSNPN and CDR2 SVGIG (reference sequence). Trimming took off 3 bases at V and 8 bases at J, with 7 bases between the two ends. CDR3 length: 11 amino acids. This clonotype was seen a few times. Its antigen is not known. Generation of TCR cDNA used 5'RACE template switching (which added a universal primer site and UMIs). MiXCR, run by TCRdb on the 5' RACE reads, gives a single entry per CDR3 protein. The sample yields hundreds of thousands of distinct CDR3 sequences, about 4% seen once. V is TRBV30 and J is TRBJ1-4; no clear D gene. This sequence originates from a man aged 18 to 29 who received the YFV17D yellow fever vaccine. Sequencing was performed on PBMCs, taken 5 days after the yellow fever booster vaccination. DNA of the CDR3: TGTGCCTGGAGCGACCCAGAAAAACTGTTTTTT. Its protein product is CAWSDPEKLFF.